The sequence of this TCR beta chain was determined in a study of immune evolution from preneoplasia to lung adenocarcinoma. Per the germline V gene, CDR1 is MNHNS and CDR2 is SASEGT. V trimming: 7 bases; J trimming: 7 bases; junction bases outside the gene matches: 10. There are 13 residues in the CDR3. Libraries were prepared by immunoSEQ multiplex PCR; TCRdb keeps only in-frame clonotypes and omits some of them. The sample holds under 6,000 clones, under 80% seen once. The V and J genes are TRBV6-1 and TRBJ2-7, with 7 positions matching TRBD2. This receptor was identified in a person between 60 and 80 years old with lung adenocarcinoma. The sequenced sample consisted of FFPE minimally invasive lung adenocarcinoma tissue. CDR3: CASTGGRVEEQYF. The CDR3 nucleotides are TGTGCCAGCACAGGCGGGAGAGTTGAGGAGCAGTACTTC.